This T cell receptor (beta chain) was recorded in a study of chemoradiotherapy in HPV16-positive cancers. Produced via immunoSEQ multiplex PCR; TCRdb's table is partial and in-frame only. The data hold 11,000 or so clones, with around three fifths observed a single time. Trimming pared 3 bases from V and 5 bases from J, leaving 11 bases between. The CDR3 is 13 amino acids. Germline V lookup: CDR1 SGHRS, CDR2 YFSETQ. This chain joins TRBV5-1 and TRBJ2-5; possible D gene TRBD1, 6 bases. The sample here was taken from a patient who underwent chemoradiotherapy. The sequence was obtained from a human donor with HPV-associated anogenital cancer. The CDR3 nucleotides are TGCGCCAGCAGCTCACAGGGTGGGGAGACCCAGTACTTC. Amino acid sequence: CASSSQGGETQYF.